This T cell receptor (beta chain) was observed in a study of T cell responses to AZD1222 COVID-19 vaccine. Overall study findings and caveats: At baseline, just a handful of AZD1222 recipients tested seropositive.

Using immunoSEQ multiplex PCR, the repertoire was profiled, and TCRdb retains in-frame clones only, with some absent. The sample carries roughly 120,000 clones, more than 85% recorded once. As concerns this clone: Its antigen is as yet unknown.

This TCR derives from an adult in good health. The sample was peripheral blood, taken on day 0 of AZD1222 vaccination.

CDR3 sequence reads: CASSGTSGDEQYF. In DNA form, the CDR3 reads TGTGCCAGTAGCGGGACTAGCGGCGACGAGCAGTACTTC. The J gene is TRBJ2-7, the V gene TRBV19; 11 bases match TRBD2. Germline loops: CDR1 LNHDA, CDR2 SQIVND (reference sequence). J lost 5 bases, V lost 6 bases, and 3 bases had no gene match. This CDR3 is built from 13 residues. The variable domain in full, completed from reference TRBV19 and TRBJ2-7, reads DGGITQSPKYLFRKEGQNVTLSCEQNLNHDAMYWYRQDPGQGLRLIYYSQIVNDFQKGDIAEGYSVSREKKESFPLTVTSAQKNPTAFYLCASSGTSGDEQYFGPGTRLTVT.